A single sample is the source of the 12 T cell receptor beta chains below, sequenced in a study of OX40 agonist ivuxolimab in advanced cancers. Some clones are missing from TCRdb's copy, which holds only in-frame ones; the method was immunoSEQ multiplex PCR. The sample includes about 82,000 clones, approximately 87% seen only once; the top ten take roughly 0.8%. The material was CD4+ or CD8+ T cells sorted from blood, obtained in a trial of the OX40 agonist ivuxolimab. These receptors were collected from an adult with an advanced solid tumor such as melanoma, head and neck, liver or kidney cancer.

This clone was seen a few times. This chain joins TRBV6-5 and TRBJ1-2, with a possible D match to TRBD1 (5 bases). The CDR3 sequence is 14 residues long. The germline gives CDR1 MNHEY, CDR2 SVGAGI. V lost 5 bases and J 1 base, leaving 11 bases between the germline ends. CDR3: CASSSPGINYGYTF. The CDR3 DNA sequence: TGTGCCAGCAGTAGCCCAGGGATTAACTATGGCTACACCTTC.

This chain links TRBV9 with TRBJ2-2; weak D call: TRBD2 (5 bases). The CDR3 has 16 amino acids. Trimming removed 4 bases from V and 3 bases from J, with 16 bases in between. Looked up from germline, CDR1 is SGDLS and CDR2 is YYNGEE. The CDR3 spells CASSLSSRGYTGELFF. The CDR3 DNA reads as TGTGCCAGCAGCTTATCTAGCCGGGGATACACCGGGGAGCTGTTTTTT. The full variable domain, with the rest looked up from reference TRBV9 and TRBJ2-2, is DSGVTQTPKHLITATGQRVTLRCSPRSGDLSVYWYQQSLDQGLQFLIQYYNGEERAKGNILERFSAQQFPDLHSELNLSSLELGDSALYFCASSLSSRGYTGELFFGEGSRLTVL.

This clone was seen a handful of times. The chain recombines TRBV5-1 with TRBJ1-1; D ambiguous. The CDR3 has 15 residues. V was clipped by 0 bases and J by 2 bases, with 11 bases between them. CDR1 SGHRS and CDR2 YFSETQ come from the germline V gene. In nucleotides, the CDR3 is TGCGCCAGCAGCTTGGCCGGGGTTTCCAACACTGAAGCTTTCTTT. Its translation is CASSLAGVSNTEAFF.

This rearrangement joins TRBV11-3 to TRBJ2-7, with D uncertain. Germline V lookup: CDR1 SGHNT, CDR2 YENEEA. Between the trimmed V and J ends, which lost 5 bases and 4 bases, there was a span of 12 bases. The CDR3 spans 13 residues. CDR3 region: CASSVGPSYEQYF. The DNA of the CDR3 is TGTGCCAGCAGCGTCGGGCCCTCTTACGAGCAGTACTTC.

This chain joins TRBV7-6 and TRBJ1-2, with TRBD1 as a possible D gene (5 bases). Trimming took off 1 base at V and 7 bases at J, with 10 bases between the two ends. Germline V gives CDR1 SGHVS, CDR2 FNYEAQ. CDR3 length: 13 residues. The CDR3 DNA reads TGTGCCAGCAGCTTAGATCAGGGAGCTGGCTACACCTTC. Its protein product is CASSLDQGAGYTF.

The chain combines TRBV7-9 with TRBJ2-3; D uncertain. Germline V lookup: CDR1 SEHNR, CDR2 FQNEAQ (reference sequence). The CDR3 is 11 amino acids. Trimming stripped 8 bases from V and 6 bases from J, with 9 bases between. CDR3 in DNA: TGTGCCAGCGCCTATACTGATACGCAGTATTTT. Encoded protein: CASAYTDTQYF.

This clone has a handful of counts. J is TRBJ1-2 and V is TRBV29-1; no clear D gene. V was clipped by 5 bases and J by 0 bases, with 4 bases between them. Looked up from germline, CDR1 is SQVTM and CDR2 is ANQGSEA. The CDR3 contains 11 residues. Here the CDR3 reads CSVLSNYGYTF. DNA for the CDR3: TGCAGCGTTTTATCTAACTATGGCTACACCTTC.

V gene TRBV7-9 combines with J gene TRBJ1-1, with TRBD1 as a possible D gene (5 bases). The CDR3 extends over 13 amino acids. Trimming stripped 0 bases from V and 7 bases from J, with 9 bases between. CDR1 and CDR2 from the germline V gene are SEHNR and FQNEAQ (reference sequence). The CDR3, as DNA: TGTGCCAGCAGCTTAGCAGGGGTTGATGAAGCTTTCTTT. Translated: CASSLAGVDEAFF.

This clone was observed a single time. V usage is TRBV9 and J usage is TRBJ1-3; D uncertain. The CDR3 extends over 14 amino acids. The V and J ends lost 0 bases and 0 bases respectively, with 4 bases between them. Germline CDR1 reads SGDLS; CDR2 reads YYNGEE. Here the CDR3 DNA reads TGTGCCAGCAGCGTAGCCAGCTCTGGAAACACCATATATTTT. Encoded protein: CASSVASSGNTIYF.

This chain connects TRBV7-2 to TRBJ2-3; D is undetermined. The V gene's germline CDR1 is SGHTA and CDR2 FQGNSA. The CDR3 is 15 residues long. The V and J ends lost 2 bases and 1 base respectively, with 10 bases between them. DNA of the CDR3: TGTGCCAGCAGCTTATCTAGTGGGGGCACAGATACGCAGTATTTT. It codes for CASSLSSGGTDTQYF.

CDR3 amino acids: CALAVGATNTGELFF. The CDR3 DNA follows: TGTGCCCTCGCAGTGGGGGCTACGAACACCGGGGAGCTGTTTTTT. This chain uses TRBV10-3 with TRBJ2-2, with D maybe TRBD1 (6 bases). V was cut by 11 bases and J by 0 bases, with 16 bases left in between. The length of the CDR3 is 15 residues. Germline values: CDR1 ENHRY, CDR2 SYGVKD.

V usage is TRBV30 and J usage is TRBJ1-5; D perhaps matches TRBD1 (5 bases). The CDR3 has 15 residues. Germline loops: CDR1 GTSNPN, CDR2 SVGIG (reference sequence). V lost 0 bases and J lost 4, with 13 bases in between. The CDR3 loop is CAWSVEAWGNQPQHF. DNA for the CDR3: TGTGCCTGGAGTGTAGAAGCCTGGGGGAATCAGCCCCAGCATTTT.